These T cell receptor beta chains were read from a single sample in a study of neurological immune-mediated disorders. From the 5' RACE reads, TCRdb called clonotypes with MiXCR, one entry per CDR3 protein. The data show about 50,000 distinct CDR3 sequences, approximately 15% seen once. What was sequenced was PBMCs. The receptors were gathered from a man between 60 and 70 years old in good health. Both conserved end residues are part of each CDR3. A D gene is named only where the DNA matches it firmly. A row's size may be missing; if present it is once, few, many or a size class.

J,V,size,D,CDR3,DNA
TRBJ2-7,TRBV20-1,few,NA,CSATTAYEQYF,TGCAGTGCCACGACAGCCTACGAGCAGTACTTC
TRBJ2-1,TRBV10-3,NA,NA,CAITSTPLGNEQFF,TGTGCCATCACCAGCACGCCCCTGGGCAATGAGCAGTTCTTC
TRBJ1-2,TRBV3-1,many,TRBD1,CASSHGTGTPGYTF,TGTGCCAGCAGCCACGGGACAGGCACCCCTGGCTACACCTTC
TRBJ2-7,TRBV2,NA,NA,CASSVRRIEIEQYF,TGTGCCAGCAGTGTGCGTCGGATCGAAATCGAGCAGTACTTC
TRBJ2-7,TRBV29-1,NA,NA,CSVDLQGGYEQYF,TGCAGCGTTGATTTACAGGGCGGGTACGAGCAGTACTTC
TRBJ2-1,TRBV7-2,many,TRBD2,CASSVLAGGNEQFF,TGTGCCAGCAGCGTTCTAGCGGGAGGTAATGAGCAGTTCTTC
TRBJ2-7,TRBV20-1,few,TRBD2,CSALTSGGGYEQYF,TGCAGTGCCCTGACTAGCGGGGGGGGCTACGAGCAGTACTTC
TRBJ2-2,TRBV20-1,many,NA,CSASPTESAGELFF,TGCAGTGCTAGCCCGACAGAGAGCGCCGGGGAGCTGTTTTTT
TRBJ1-5,TRBV6-1,many,NA,CASSDGTLISRQPQHF,TGTGCCAGCAGTGACGGGACATTGATAAGCAGGCAGCCCCAGCATTTT
TRBJ2-5,TRBV3-1,once,NA,CASSQYSLAKETQYF,TGTGCCAGCAGCCAATACAGTCTGGCGAAGGAGACCCAGTACTTC
TRBJ1-1,TRBV7-8,many,NA,CASSLSENTEAFF,TGTGCCAGCAGCCTCTCGGAAAACACTGAAGCTTTCTTT
TRBJ2-7,TRBV5-1,many,TRBD1,CASSYGTGTGEQYF,TGCGCCAGCAGCTATGGGACAGGGACGGGGGAGCAGTACTTC
TRBJ1-1,TRBV4-3,many,NA,CASSFHLPDTEAFF,TGCGCCAGCAGCTTCCACCTCCCGGACACTGAAGCTTTCTTT
TRBJ2-2,TRBV4-3,many,NA,CASSQSSTRTRGELFF,TGCGCCAGCAGCCAGAGCTCAACACGGACCCGCGGGGAGCTGTTTTTT
TRBJ2-3,TRBV7-3,many,TRBD2,CASSSPRGGDTQYF,TGTGCCAGCAGCTCTCCGCGGGGGGGAGATACGCAGTATTTT
TRBJ1-3,TRBV18,many,NA,CASSPSGGNTIYF,TGTGCCAGCTCACCGTCCGGTGGAAACACCATATATTTT
TRBJ2-1,TRBV9,many,NA,CASSVVGISYNEQFF,TGTGCCAGCAGCGTAGTGGGGATCTCCTACAATGAGCAGTTCTTC
TRBJ2-2,TRBV7-2,many,NA,CASSLLYTGELFF,TGTGCCAGCAGCCTCCTTTACACCGGGGAGCTGTTTTTT
TRBJ2-1,TRBV7-3,many,TRBD2,CASSLRTSAGEQFF,TGTGCCAGCAGCTTAAGGACTAGTGCAGGAGAGCAGTTCTTC
TRBJ2-1,TRBV29-1,many,NA,CSVEPNNEQFF,TGCAGCGTTGAACCCAACAATGAGCAGTTCTTC
TRBJ1-2,TRBV29-1,many,NA,CSAGTDYGYTF,TGCAGCGCCGGGACGGACTATGGCTACACCTTC
TRBJ2-5,TRBV7-2,many,NA,CASSFQMLSQETQYF,TGTGCCAGCAGCTTCCAGATGCTGTCCCAAGAGACCCAGTACTTC
TRBJ2-3,TRBV9,many,NA,CASSFRDHNTDTQYF,TGTGCCAGCAGCTTCCGGGACCACAACACAGATACGCAGTATTTT
TRBJ2-4,TRBV19,many,TRBD2,CASSRGLADGKNIQYF,TGTGCCAGTAGTAGAGGACTAGCGGACGGCAAAAACATTCAGTACTTC
TRBJ1-2,TRBV7-8,many,NA,CASSLDLSTGYGYTF,TGTGCCAGCAGCTTAGACCTTAGCACGGGCTATGGCTACACCTTC
TRBJ1-1,TRBV7-2,many,NA,CASSLSRLRTVDTEAFF,TGTGCCAGCAGCTTAAGTCGGTTAAGGACAGTGGACACTGAAGCTTTCTTT
TRBJ2-1,TRBV28,many,NA,CASTGSNNEQFF,TGTGCCAGCACAGGGTCGAACAATGAGCAGTTCTTC
TRBJ2-1,TRBV15,many,TRBD2,CATSRDRGGPYNEQFF,TGTGCCACCAGCAGAGATCGCGGGGGACCGTACAATGAGCAGTTCTTC
TRBJ2-3,TRBV7-2,NA,TRBD1,CASSLTAPGTGTDTQYF,TGTGCCAGCAGCTTAACCGCCCCCGGGACAGGGACAGATACGCAGTATTTT
TRBJ1-5,TRBV19,few,NA,CASSLNLDQPQHF,TGTGCCAGTAGCCTTAACCTCGATCAGCCCCAGCATTTT
TRBJ2-7,TRBV3-1,many,NA,CASSQDLRGLYF,TGTGCCAGCAGCCAAGATCTCAGGGGATTGTACTTC
TRBJ2-7,TRBV18,few,TRBD2,CASSPRITSGYSYEQYF,TGTGCCAGCTCACCACGAATTACTAGCGGTTATTCCTACGAGCAGTACTTC
TRBJ2-7,TRBV5-1,NA,TRBD2,CASSFSAISSGSSYEQYF,TGCGCCAGCAGCTTCTCCGCTATCTCTAGCGGAAGCTCCTACGAGCAGTACTTC
TRBJ2-3,TRBV5-1,many,TRBD1,CASSPGQHTDTQYF,TGCGCCAGCAGCCCGGGACAGCACACAGATACGCAGTATTTT
TRBJ1-1,TRBV30,many,TRBD1,CAWSVYRGSEAFF,TGTGCCTGGAGTGTCTACAGGGGCTCTGAAGCTTTCTTT
TRBJ2-5,TRBV7-8,many,NA,CASLPRTRQETQYF,TGTGCCAGCCTTCCTAGGACACGCCAAGAGACCCAGTACTTC